The clone carrying this TCR beta chain showed up many times. The antigen is not known. The sample belongs to a study of T cells in Graves' hyperthyroidism and ophthalmopathy. Study-wide results and caveats: With a median lead of 6.5 months before onset, the model predicted ophthalmopathy.

Amplification targeted TCR beta CDR3 regions from RNA transcripts. Primed by the HTBI set, a first-round RT-PCR was run on the TCR CDR3. TCRdb independently ran MiXCR on the multiplex PCR reads; one entry per CDR3 protein. This table has over 250,000 distinct CDR3 sequences, 20% to 25% appearing once. Germline trimming cut 6 bases from V and 2 bases from J; bases unmatched to any gene: 15. CDR1 is SNHLY and CDR2 is FYNNEI in the germline V gene. The CDR3 loop spans 19 amino acids. The study enrolled patients aged 18 to 65 with newly diagnosed hyperthyroidism of under 2 months' duration. V is TRBV2 and J is TRBJ2-6, with TRBD1 matching over 8 bases. This TCR was recovered from a man aged 35 to 55 with Graves' hyperthyroidism that later progressed to Graves' ophthalmopathy. The material sequenced was blood. CDR3 loop: CASSDSQDRVGAGANVLTF. The CDR3 region has the DNA TGTGCCAGCAGCGACTCTCAGGACAGGGTTGGCGCTGGGGCCAACGTCCTGACTTTC.